This T cell receptor beta chain was observed in a study of neurological immune-mediated disorders (dated by TCRdb to about 2019). At the level of the whole study: Peripheral blood TCR-beta repertoires from HTLV-I-associated myelopathy (HAM/TSP) patients, multiple sclerosis patients and healthy controls were compared by UMI-based sequencing. The roughly 99 TCR-beta libraries covered PBMC samples along with longitudinal samples, technical triplicates, and paired sorted CD4+ and CD8+ T-cell subsets. Longitudinal HAM/TSP donors and healthy donors each had 3 time-points at intervals of roughly 3-40 months. The cohort was made up of 60 to 75 subjects, consisting of some 15 HAM/TSP patients, 34 multiple sclerosis patients and 20 healthy controls.

The sample's time point label is to be understood as: longitudinal time-point 2. The healthy controls were volunteers from blood banks in Maryland, USA. For the unsorted PBMC libraries, 2 million PBMCs were stored in RNAlater at -80 degrees C until RNA extraction and were used to generate the libraries. Peripheral blood was subjected to Ficoll-Hypaque density gradient centrifugation to isolate PBMCs, which were then cryopreserved in liquid nitrogen. Results the study describes overall, beyond this receptor: Expanded clones from different subjects shared no identical CDR3 amino acid sequences, which suggests that TCR-beta repertoires were private in all groups. TCR clonal expansion was greatest in HAM/TSP patients and smallest in MS patients, who ranked below even healthy controls.

cDNA was synthesized by template-switch 5'RACE using a primer with a 10-nucleotide random unique molecular identifier that tagged each TCR transcript. Over 160 million TCR-beta sequences, covering 15-18 subjects, were produced in each sequencing run. The RNeasy kit was used to extract total RNA. The KAPA Real-time Library Amplification kit was used to amplify TCR-beta VDJ regions with primers targeting the TCR constant region and the 5'RACE anchor. A first PCR added sample indexes and Illumina adaptors, after which a second PCR increased the library yield. After Ampure bead purification, the TCR product of roughly 650 bp was size-selected on a 2% E-gel SizeSelection system. Library quality was checked on a Bioanalyzer, concentration was measured with Qubit, and libraries were quantified with the Kapa Library Quantification kit before pooling. An Illumina HiSeq 2500 was used to sequence the libraries paired-end at 2 x 150 bp. To increase sequence diversity, roughly 24-32% phiX was spiked into each library pool. The authors processed their data as follows. The quality-filtered reads were processed with the UMI-based MiGEC pipeline, whose error correction step removed more than 80% of the raw TCR sequences. IMGT germline references were used for aligning VDJ genes, and each clonotype was defined as a unique CDR3 amino acid sequence together with its V-J genes. VDJtools evaluated clonal expansion, Shannon diversity and CDR3 relatedness (CalcPairwiseDistances, ClusterSamples); CLCbio workbench built phylogenetic trees. A clone was classed as expanded if it had 8 or more unique UMIs, a cutoff based on coefficient-of-variation modelling across technical triplicates. TCRdb passed the public sequencing reads through fastp at Q25 and MiXCR, retaining productive beta sequences. Identical CDR3 protein sequences are pooled into one entry, listed with their most common genes and DNA. It is TCRdb's table, rather than the study itself, that gives the V and J calls and clone size. The sample table lists tens of thousands of distinct CDR3 sequences, roughly 10% of them with a count of one. The ten most abundant clones make up 12% of the sample.

According to the germline V gene, CDR1 reads SGHRS and CDR2 reads YFSETQ. V and J lose 4 bases and 0 bases, and a span of 14 bases separates them. The CDR3 numbers 15 residues from cysteine through phenylalanine. Left in the record is the CDR3 DNA by itself, 45 bases read in frame from the first base. With respect to this clonotype: No cognate antigen has been identified for it. Per-base quality was not reported, and no clone a single base away is much larger than it.

The chain is encoded by TRBV5-1 joined to TRBJ2-7, with the D gene call left open. This clonotype was sampled from a man in his thirties or forties in good health. Sequences were obtained from PBMCs. The nucleotide sequence is TGCGCCAGCAGCCGGACCTCGGAAAGCTCCTACGAGCAGTACTTC. Its protein reads: CASSRTSESSYEQYF.